This TCR beta chain was identified during a study of T cell responses to AZD1222 COVID-19 vaccine. CDR3 length equals 17 residues. V was clipped by 4 bases and J by 6 bases, with 22 bases between them. The V gene's germline CDR1 is SGHVS and CDR2 FNYEAQ. Repertoires were generated with immunoSEQ multiplex PCR, while TCRdb's copy carries only in-frame clones and drops some. The sample contains under 70,000 clones, roughly 90% of which appear only once. This sequence joins TRBV7-6 and TRBJ2-1; D is perhaps TRBD2 (5 bases). The sequencing here drew on peripheral blood, taken 28 days after the second AZD1222 dose. The TCR was taken from an adult who received the AZD1222 COVID-19 vaccine. The CDR3: CASSSPRHGGGGNEQFF. As DNA, the CDR3 is TGTGCCAGCAGCTCCCCCCGGCATGGAGGCGGTGGCAATGAGCAGTTCTTC.